This T cell receptor beta chain is from a study of response to subunit inactivated influenza vaccine. This clonotype was observed a few times. Its target is not known. General study points: The authors put forward the suggestion that each seasonal influenza vaccination may bring in only a limited number of new T cells.

TCRdb reprocessed the RT-PCR reads via MiXCR and lists one record per CDR3 protein. The table lists about 650,000 distinct CDR3 sequences, 11% to 15% of them singletons, with approximately 7.6% in the top ten. This CDR3 has 14 residues. V shed 2 bases and J 7 bases; nucleotides not matched to a gene: 2. CDR1 and CDR2 from the germline V gene are SGHNT and YENEEA. The TCR was taken from a man aged 50-59 years who received an inactivated influenza vaccine. The sample here was PBMCs from blood, taken 14 to 15 days before vaccination. The rearrangement links TRBV11-3 to TRBJ2-1; 10 bases align to TRBD2. CDR3 sequence reads: CASSLRSGGNEQFF. DNA for the CDR3: TGTGCCAGCAGCTTACGTAGCGGGGGGAATGAGCAGTTCTTC.